Below are 12 T cell receptor beta chains sequenced from a single sample in a study of T cell responses to AZD1222 COVID-19 vaccine. The protocol was immunoSEQ multiplex PCR, while the TCRdb copy is restricted to in-frame clones and leaves out a portion. The table includes roughly 200,000 clones, approximately 86% detected once. Here the sequenced sample was peripheral blood, taken on day 0 of AZD1222 vaccination. The receptors were sampled from an adult in good health.

This sequence joins TRBV21-1 and TRBJ2-2; no check of the table's D call, TRBD2, against the DNA was made. TRBV21-1 is a pseudogene segment. This CDR3 comprises 17 residues. CDR3 in amino acids: CASSKEATSGWAGELFF. Here the CDR3 DNA reads TGTGCCAGCAGCAAAGAGGCCACTAGCGGTTGGGCCGGGGAGCTGTTTTTT.

This sequence joins TRBV30 and TRBJ1-4; 12 bases agree with TRBD1. The V segment lost 3 bases and the J segment 8 bases; nucleotides outside the gene matches: 19. The CDR3 spans 19 residues. The germline gives CDR1 GTSNPN, CDR2 SVGIG (reference sequence). CDR3 in DNA: TGTGCCTGGAGCCCCTTGGGACAGGGGGCTCCGGGGGTTGAGGAAAAACTGTTTTTT. Encoded protein: CAWSPLGQGAPGVEEKLFF.

The genes are TRBV28 and TRBJ2-3; TRBD1 aligns across 8 bases. The CDR3 is made up of 11 amino acids. V gave up 5 bases and J gave up 11 bases; unmatched junction bases: 3. CDR1 is MDHEN and CDR2 is SYDVKM in the germline V gene. The CDR3 DNA follows: TGTGCCAGCAGTCTGACAGGGGAGCAGTATTTT. Its translation: CASSLTGEQYF.

The chain recombines TRBV20-1 with TRBJ2-3; D is uncertain. V was pared by 1 base and J by 5 bases, with 4 bases between. The CDR3 is made up of 11 amino acids. Germline values: CDR1 DFQATT, CDR2 SNEGSKA (reference sequence). CDR3 region: CSARAEDTQYF. The DNA of the CDR3 is TGCAGTGCTAGAGCGGAAGATACGCAGTATTTT.

This clone appeared a few times. V gene TRBV5-1 combines with J gene TRBJ2-2; 8 bases line up with TRBD1. The germline gives CDR1 SGHRS, CDR2 YFSETQ. The CDR3 has 15 residues. J lost 2 bases, V lost 4 bases, and 4 bases had no gene match. This CDR3 reads CASSLDRVNTGELFF. DNA of the CDR3: TGCGCCAGCAGCCTGGACAGGGTAAACACCGGGGAGCTGTTTTTT.

CDR3 protein: CASSVDGLAGVDEQFF. The CDR3 DNA follows: TGTGCCAGCAGCGTAGATGGACTAGCGGGGGTGGATGAGCAGTTCTTC. This sequence joins TRBV9 and TRBJ2-1; 13 positions match TRBD2. Germline loops: CDR1 SGDLS, CDR2 YYNGEE. The length of the CDR3 is 16 residues. V lost 0 bases to trimming and J lost 8 bases; unmatched junction nucleotides: 5.

V usage is TRBV9 and J usage is TRBJ1-5, with no clear D. This CDR3 is 15 amino acids long. Germline V lookup: CDR1 SGDLS, CDR2 YYNGEE. Deletions cut 3 bases from V and 0 bases from J, with 10 bases between. CDR3: CASSESSYSNQPQHF. The CDR3 DNA sequence: TGTGCCAGCAGCGAAAGCAGTTATAGCAATCAGCCCCAGCATTTT.

This clone was observed once. The chain combines TRBV27 with TRBJ2-7, with D tentatively TRBD2 (7 bases). This CDR3 contains 16 residues. Germline values: CDR1 MNHEY, CDR2 SMNVEV (reference sequence). Trimming cost V 3 bases and J 0 bases, with 15 bases left between them. The CDR3 nucleotides are TGTGCCAGCAGTTTGCGGGGGCAGGCGAGCTCCTACGAGCAGTACTTC. Protein sequence: CASSLRGQASSYEQYF.

This clone was detected only a few times. The V and J genes are TRBV27 and TRBJ1-4, with D possibly being TRBD1 (5 bases). This CDR3 region has 12 residues. V lost 5 bases, J lost 8 bases, and 9 bases lay in between. Germline V CDR1 and CDR2: MNHEY, SMNVEV (reference sequence). In DNA, the CDR3 is TGTGCCAGCAGTATAAAGGGGGAAAAACTGTTTTTT. It specifies CASSIKGEKLFF.

The chain recombines TRBV6-5 with TRBJ2-7; no clear D gene. The CDR3 extends over 14 amino acids. The germline V gene encodes CDR1 MNHEY and CDR2 SVGAGI. The V end was cut by 6 bases, the J end by 0 bases, with 12 bases between. As DNA, the CDR3 is TGTGCCAGCAGACCGTCGGTGGGCTCCTACGAGCAGTACTTC. As protein: CASRPSVGSYEQYF.

The chain is built from TRBV27 and TRBJ2-3; D is unclear. CDR3 length equals 13 residues. The germline V gene has CDR1 MNHEY and CDR2 SMNVEV (reference sequence). V was shortened by 6 bases and J by 0 bases, with 7 bases between the two germline ends. The CDR3 loop reads CASSSPSTDTQYF. CDR3 sequence (DNA): TGTGCCAGCAGCTCCCCGAGCACAGATACGCAGTATTTT.

The V call is TRBV12-2, the J call TRBJ2-7; TRBD1, the table's D call, lacks a check against the DNA. TRBV12-2 is a listed pseudogene. The CDR3 runs 15 residues. CDR3 in amino acids: CASRLRDRDVHEQYF. Here the CDR3 DNA reads TGTGCAAGTCGCTTAAGGGACAGGGATGTCCACGAGCAGTACTTC.